These 9 T cell receptor beta chains were all obtained from the same sample, sequenced in a study of cytomegalovirus exposure and HLA in healthy donors. The PCR employed 60 Vbeta primers together with 13 Jbeta primers. Assay used: immunoSEQ multiplex PCR; TCRdb lists only in-frame clones, some missing. The repertoire consists of about 200,000 clones, with approximately 11% occurring once and the leading ten covering about 8%. Sequenced sample: PBMCs. The receptors derive from a man in his forties or fifties in good health and CMV-seropositive.

The DNA for the CDR3 is TGTGCCAGCAGCTTAGGCTGGACTAGCGGTACTACCTCCTACAATGAGCAGTTCTTC. Translation: CASSLGWTSGTTSYNEQFF. The rearrangement joins TRBV13 to TRBJ2-1, with TRBD2 identical over 10 bases. CDR1 is PRHDT, CDR2 FYEKMQ, per germline (reference sequence). The CDR3 has 19 amino acids. V shed 0 bases, J shed 0 bases, and the junction held 8 bases outside the gene matches.

Only a few counts were recorded for this clone. The chain employs TRBV19 and TRBJ1-5, with D possibly matching TRBD1 (6 bases). Trimming stripped 9 bases from V and 2 bases from J, with 14 bases between. The CDR3 extends over 14 amino acids. Germline V gives CDR1 LNHDA, CDR2 SQIVND (reference sequence). The CDR3: CASETGKGNQPQHF. DNA of the CDR3: TGTGCCAGCGAGACAGGAAAGGGCAATCAGCCCCAGCATTTT. Variable domain in full (rest from reference TRBV19 and TRBJ1-5): DGGITQSPKYLFRKEGQNVTLSCEQNLNHDAMYWYRQDPGQGLRLIYYSQIVNDFQKGDIAEGYSVSREKKESFPLTVTSAQKNPTAFYLCASETGKGNQPQHFGDGTRLSIL.

This chain connects TRBV6-5 to TRBJ1-2; D is ambiguous. CDR3 size: 13 residues. Germline loops: CDR1 MNHEY, CDR2 SVGAGI. Trimming cost V 1 base and J 0 bases, with 3 bases left between them. DNA of the CDR3: TGTGCCAGCAGTTACTTAGCTAACTATGGCTACACCTTC. It codes for CASSYLANYGYTF.

The chain couples TRBV6-1 to TRBJ1-2, with TRBD1 identical over 8 bases. This CDR3 region has 15 residues. The junction had 7 bases not matched to a gene; V was cut back by 6 bases and J by 1 base. CDR1 is MNHNS and CDR2 is SASEGT in the germline V gene. The CDR3, as DNA: TGTGCCAGCAGGCAGACAGGGGATTTTAACTATGGCTACACCTTC. This encodes CASRQTGDFNYGYTF.

The table lists this clone with a few counts. The V gene is TRBV7-8, the J gene TRBJ2-2; TRBD2 might be the D (6 bases). The germline gives CDR1 SGHVS, CDR2 FQNEAQ. The CDR3 runs to 14 residues. V was shortened by 5 bases and J by 2 bases, with 9 bases between the two germline ends. The CDR3 nucleotides are TGTGCCAGCAGCCGACTAGACAACACCGGGGAGCTGTTTTTT. This encodes CASSRLDNTGELFF.

The sample holds a few counts of this clone. This chain joins TRBV10-3 and TRBJ1-2; no reliable D call. V gave up 2 bases and J gave up 5 bases, with 12 bases separating them. The germline gives CDR1 ENHRY, CDR2 SYGVKD. The CDR3 has 14 amino acids. This CDR3 reads CAISEQTQTYGYTF. As DNA, the CDR3 is TGTGCCATCAGTGAGCAGACTCAAACTTATGGCTACACCTTC.

This clone came up a few times. The V gene is TRBV19, the J gene TRBJ1-5; no reliable D call. The germline CDR1 and CDR2 sequences are LNHDA and SQIVND (reference sequence). This CDR3 contains 11 residues. Trimming left V 8 bases short and J 6 bases short, with 8 bases between. The CDR3 here is CASGEGQPQHF. CDR3 coding DNA: TGTGCCAGTGGCGAGGGTCAGCCCCAGCATTTT.

The rearrangement joins TRBV5-1 to TRBJ2-3, with a weak D call TRBD2 (6 bases). The V end lost 4 bases, the J end lost 0 bases, and 15 bases lay between the germline ends. Looked up from germline, CDR1 is SGHRS and CDR2 is YFSETQ. This CDR3 is built from 16 residues. The CDR3 loop reads CASSNVAGSSTDTQYF. Written as DNA, the CDR3 is TGCGCCAGCAGCAACGTTGCGGGGTCTAGCACAGATACGCAGTATTTT.

Only a few counts were recorded for this clone. The V call is TRBV2, the J call TRBJ2-2, with D unresolved. CDR1 is SNHLY and CDR2 is FYNNEI in the germline V gene. The CDR3 loop spans 15 amino acids. Deletions cut 6 bases from V and 0 bases from J, with 11 bases between. In DNA, the CDR3 is TGTGCCAGCAGAACCGGGTCTACGAACACCGGGGAGCTGTTTTTT. As protein: CASRTGSTNTGELFF.